The entry that follows covers one TCR beta chain sequence. Its cognate antigen is unknown. The CDR3 length is 11 residues. Trimming left V 1 base short and J 6 bases short, with 3 bases between. In germline, CDR1 is MNHEY, CDR2 SVGAGI. The entry originates in a study of T-cell memory formation after mild COVID-19. Whole-study findings and limits: Researchers found some responding clones in pre-infection memory, a sign that cross-reactive memory joined.

TCRdb called the 5' RACE reads again in MiXCR, with one record for every CDR3 protein. The repertoire includes approximately 440,000 distinct CDR3 sequences, 20% of them detected once, and approximately 8.4% sits in the top ten. The sample comprised PBMCs or a T cell subset sorted from them (not recorded which). This TCR was recovered from an adult woman who had mild COVID-19 (a few samples of this study predate the infection). Cell type and time point are not known. The V call is TRBV6-5, the J call TRBJ2-5; no reliable D call. The CDR3 here is CASSYYQTQYF. CDR3 DNA: TGTGCCAGCAGTTACTACCAGACCCAGTACTTC.